A single sample gave rise to the 13 T cell receptor beta chains below, sequenced in a study of T cells after yellow fever vaccination. TCRdb re-analysed the 5' RACE reads in MiXCR, keeping a single row per CDR3 protein. The table lists approximately 150,000 distinct CDR3 sequences, roughly 6.4% of them singletons. Sequences were derived from CD4+ T cells sorted from PBMCs, sampled on the day of the first yellow fever vaccination. All receptors derive from a man between 18 and 29 years old who received the YFV17D yellow fever vaccine.

This clonotype was seen a few times. The chain is built from TRBV5-1 and TRBJ1-2; no definite D call. Per germline, CDR1 SGHRS and CDR2 YFSETQ. The CDR3 has 15 residues. Trimming removed 2 bases at V and 2 bases at J, with 13 bases between. DNA of the CDR3: TGCGCCAGCAGCTTTTACCCTGGCCTGAACTATGGCTACACCTTC. Amino acid sequence: CASSFYPGLNYGYTF.

This clonotype occurred a few times. The chain links TRBV12-3 or TRBV12-4 to TRBJ1-6, with a possible D match to TRBD1 (5 bases). CDR3 size: 11 residues. Trimming cost V 4 bases and J 16 bases, with 11 bases left between them. CDR3 coding DNA: TGTGCCAGCAGTTGGGGGGACCGGCTCCACTTT. This sequence encodes CASSWGDRLHF.

This clonotype showed up just a few times. This chain joins TRBV6-1 and TRBJ2-3; no definite D call. There are 14 residues in the CDR3. With 6 bases removed from V and 6 bases from J, the gap between germline ends came to 16 bases. Germline lookup yields CDR1 MNHNS and CDR2 SASEGT. CDR3 sequence: CASSRASRADTQYF. In DNA, the CDR3 is TGTGCCAGCAGCCGCGCGTCCCGTGCCGATACGCAGTATTTT.

This clonotype came up a few times. The chain uses TRBV5-4 and TRBJ1-1; possible D gene TRBD1, 6 bases. This CDR3 spans 14 amino acids. Germline V gene sequence: CDR1 SGHNT, CDR2 YYREEE (reference sequence). V dropped 4 bases and J dropped 5 bases, with 15 bases sitting between them. CDR3 in amino acids: CASSKQGGWTEAFF. The CDR3 region has the DNA TGTGCCAGCAGCAAACAGGGAGGATGGACTGAAGCTTTCTTT. Filled out from reference TRBV5-4 and TRBJ1-1, the complete variable domain reads ETGVTQSPTHLIKTRGQQVTLRCSSQSGHNTVSWYQQALGQGPQFIFQYYREEENGRGNFPPRFSGLQFPNYSSELNVNALELDDSALYLCASSKQGGWTEAFFGQGTRLTVV.

This clonotype was seen repeatedly, ten times or more. V usage is TRBV5-5 and J usage is TRBJ2-2; no clear D gene. The CDR3 has 13 amino acids. CDR1 and CDR2 (germline): SGHKS, YYEKEE (reference sequence). The germline V and J ends were trimmed by 1 base and 4 bases, with 5 bases remaining between them. The DNA for the CDR3 is TGTGCCAGCAGCTTGTGGGTCACCGGGGAGCTGTTTTTT. Protein sequence: CASSLWVTGELFF.

The chain is built from TRBV6-5 and TRBJ2-7; a weak D match, TRBD2 (6 bases). CDR1 and CDR2 from the germline V gene are MNHEY and SVGAGI. Trimming pared 0 bases from V and 3 bases from J, leaving 15 bases between. This CDR3 has 16 residues. CDR3 protein: CASSYSASVGIYEQYF. The CDR3 DNA sequence: TGTGCCAGCAGTTACTCGGCTAGCGTGGGGATCTACGAGCAGTACTTC.

Only a few counts were recorded for this clonotype. The gene calls are TRBV5-4 and TRBJ2-5, with unresolved D. CDR3 size: 13 residues. The V end was cut by 5 bases, the J end by 3 bases, with 11 bases between. CDR1 is SGHNT and CDR2 is YYREEE in the germline V gene (reference sequence). As DNA, the CDR3 is TGTGCCAGCAGACCAGACTGGAAAGAGACCCAGTACTTC. Encoded protein: CASRPDWKETQYF.

This clonotype was counted ten times or more. The J gene is TRBJ2-3, the V gene TRBV20-1; unclear D gene. V was cut by 6 bases and J by 0 bases, with 16 bases left in between. CDR3 length: 15 residues. Germline lookup yields CDR1 DFQATT and CDR2 SNEGSKA (reference sequence). The CDR3: CSAKHTHSSTDTQYF. The CDR3 DNA reads as TGCAGTGCCAAGCATACCCACTCTAGCACAGATACGCAGTATTTT.

The CDR3 region has the DNA TGCAGTGCTAGAGACGGGGTCACCGGGGAGCTGTTTTTT. Protein sequence: CSARDGVTGELFF. This chain uses TRBV20-1 with TRBJ2-2; a weak D match, TRBD2 (5 bases). The CDR3 covers 13 residues. Germline V lookup: CDR1 DFQATT, CDR2 SNEGSKA (reference sequence). The ends were cut back, 0 bases at V and 4 bases at J, with 6 bases in the middle.

This clonotype was picked up a small number of times. The V gene is TRBV12-3 or TRBV12-4, the J gene TRBJ1-1, with no clear D. Trimming shortened V by 2 bases and J by 0 bases, and 10 bases separated the two germline ends. The CDR3 is made up of 15 amino acids. The CDR3 DNA is TGTGCCAGCAGTTTAATGGGCAGCTTGAACACTGAAGCTTTCTTT. Amino acids: CASSLMGSLNTEAFF.

This clonotype was counted at least ten times. This rearrangement joins TRBV14 to TRBJ1-3; D may be TRBD1 (5 bases). Trimming removed 1 base at V and 0 bases at J, with 10 bases between. Germline lookup yields CDR1 SGHDN and CDR2 FVKESK. The CDR3 length is 16 residues. The CDR3 nucleotides read TGTGCCAGCAGCCAAGCGGGGACGATCTCTGGAAACACCATATATTTT. This translates into CASSQAGTISGNTIYF.

This rearrangement joins TRBV6-5 to TRBJ2-1; D unclear. The CDR3 loop spans 15 amino acids. Trimming took off 3 bases at V and 4 bases at J, with 13 bases between the two ends. From germline, CDR1 is MNHEY and CDR2 SVGAGI. The CDR3 sequence is CASSYRAGPYNEQFF. The CDR3 nucleotides are TGTGCCAGCAGTTATAGGGCCGGACCATACAATGAGCAGTTCTTC.

This clonotype was observed many times. This rearrangement joins TRBV20-1 to TRBJ1-2, with TRBD1 matching 9 bases. The length of the CDR3 is 14 residues. Germline trimming cut 6 bases from V and 1 base from J; bases unmatched to any gene: 6. Germline CDR1 and CDR2: DFQATT and SNEGSKA (reference sequence). The CDR3 nucleotides are TGCAGTGCATTACAGGGGGCGAGTAACTATGGCTACACCTTC. Translating gives CSALQGASNYGYTF.